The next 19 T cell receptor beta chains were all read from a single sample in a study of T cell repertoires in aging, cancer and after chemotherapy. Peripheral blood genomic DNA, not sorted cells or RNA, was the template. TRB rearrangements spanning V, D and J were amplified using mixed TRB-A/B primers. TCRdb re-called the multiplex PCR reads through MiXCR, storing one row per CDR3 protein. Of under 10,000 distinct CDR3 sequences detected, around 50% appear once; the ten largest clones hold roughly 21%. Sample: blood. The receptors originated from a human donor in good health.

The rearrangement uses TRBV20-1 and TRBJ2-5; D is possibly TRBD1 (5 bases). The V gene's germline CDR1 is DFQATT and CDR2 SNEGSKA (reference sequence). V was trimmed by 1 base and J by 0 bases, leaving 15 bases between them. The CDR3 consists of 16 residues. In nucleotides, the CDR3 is TGCAGTGCTAGAGGGAGCGTCAGCAGGGACCAAGAGACCCAGTACTTC. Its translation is CSARGSVSRDQETQYF.

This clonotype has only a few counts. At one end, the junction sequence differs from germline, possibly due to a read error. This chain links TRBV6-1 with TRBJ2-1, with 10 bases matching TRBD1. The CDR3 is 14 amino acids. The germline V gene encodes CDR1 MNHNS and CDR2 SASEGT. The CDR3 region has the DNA TGTGCCATCAGTGTCGAGACAGGGGGCGGTGAGCAGTTCTTC. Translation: CAISVETGGGEQFF.

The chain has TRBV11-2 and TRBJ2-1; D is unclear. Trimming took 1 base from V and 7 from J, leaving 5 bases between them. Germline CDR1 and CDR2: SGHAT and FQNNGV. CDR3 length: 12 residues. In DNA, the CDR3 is TGTGCCAGCAGCTTAGCTGGGAATGAGCAGTTCTTC. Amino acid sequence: CASSLAGNEQFF.

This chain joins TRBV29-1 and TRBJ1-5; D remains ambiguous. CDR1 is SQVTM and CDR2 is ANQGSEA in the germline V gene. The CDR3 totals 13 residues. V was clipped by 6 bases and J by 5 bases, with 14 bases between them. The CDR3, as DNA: TGCAGCGTGGACGCGGGGAAAGATCAGCCCCAGCATTTT. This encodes CSVDAGKDQPQHF. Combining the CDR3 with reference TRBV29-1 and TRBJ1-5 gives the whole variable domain SAVISQKPSRDICQRGTSLTIQCQVDSQVTMMFWYRQQPGQSLTLIATANQGSEATYESGFVIDKFPISRPNLTFSTLTVSNMSPEDSSIYLCSVDAGKDQPQHFGDGTRLSIL.

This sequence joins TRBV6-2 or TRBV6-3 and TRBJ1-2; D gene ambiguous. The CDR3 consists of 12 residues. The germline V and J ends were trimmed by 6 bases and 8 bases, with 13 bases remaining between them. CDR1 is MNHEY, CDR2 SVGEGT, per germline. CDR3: CASSASEEGYTF. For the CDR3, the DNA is TGTGCCAGCAGCGCCAGTGAGGAAGGCTACACCTTC.

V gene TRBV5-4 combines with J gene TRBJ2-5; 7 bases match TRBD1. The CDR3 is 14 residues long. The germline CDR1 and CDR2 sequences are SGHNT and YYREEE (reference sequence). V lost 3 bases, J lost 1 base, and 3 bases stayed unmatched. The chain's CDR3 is CASSSQGSQETQYF. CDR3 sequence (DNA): TGTGCCAGCAGCTCACAGGGGAGCCAAGAGACCCAGTACTTC.

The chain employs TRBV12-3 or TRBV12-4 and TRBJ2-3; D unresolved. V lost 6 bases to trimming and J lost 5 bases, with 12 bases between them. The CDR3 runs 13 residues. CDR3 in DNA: TGTGCCAGCAGCTTGCAGGTGGGAGATACGCAGTATTTT. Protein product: CASSLQVGDTQYF.

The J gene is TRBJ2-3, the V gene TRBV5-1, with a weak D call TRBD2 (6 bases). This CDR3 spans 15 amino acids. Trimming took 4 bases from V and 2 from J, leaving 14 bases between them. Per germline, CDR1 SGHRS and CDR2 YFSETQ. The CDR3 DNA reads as TGCGCCAGCAGCCCCCCTAGCGCGCACACAGATACGCAGTATTTT. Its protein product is CASSPPSAHTDTQYF.

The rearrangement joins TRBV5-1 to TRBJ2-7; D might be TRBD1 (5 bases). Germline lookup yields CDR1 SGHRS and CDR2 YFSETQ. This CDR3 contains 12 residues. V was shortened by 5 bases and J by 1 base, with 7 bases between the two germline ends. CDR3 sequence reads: CASRQDSYEQYF. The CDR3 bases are TGCGCCAGCAGACAGGATTCCTACGAGCAGTACTTC.

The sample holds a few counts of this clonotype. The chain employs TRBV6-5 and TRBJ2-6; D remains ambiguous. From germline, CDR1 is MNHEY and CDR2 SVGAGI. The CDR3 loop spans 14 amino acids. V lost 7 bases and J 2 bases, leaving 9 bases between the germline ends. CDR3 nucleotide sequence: TGTGCCAGCAAAGGTCTCGCTGGGGCCAACGTCCTGACTTTC. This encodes CASKGLAGANVLTF.

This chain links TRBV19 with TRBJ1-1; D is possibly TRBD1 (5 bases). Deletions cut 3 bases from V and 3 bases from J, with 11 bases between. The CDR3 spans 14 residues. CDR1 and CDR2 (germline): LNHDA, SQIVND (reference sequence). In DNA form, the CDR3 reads TGTGCCAGTAGTATTACAGGTGGGGACACTGAAGCTTTCTTT. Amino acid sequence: CASSITGGDTEAFF.

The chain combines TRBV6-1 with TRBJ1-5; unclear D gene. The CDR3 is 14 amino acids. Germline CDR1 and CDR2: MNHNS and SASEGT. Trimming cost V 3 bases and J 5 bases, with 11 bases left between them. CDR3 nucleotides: TGTGCCAGCAGTGATACCGGGAGCTATCAGCCCCAGCATTTT. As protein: CASSDTGSYQPQHF.

Written as DNA, the CDR3 is TGCAGCGTTGAAGCGGGGCACCTTACTGAAGCTTTCTTT. Its translation: CSVEAGHLTEAFF. This chain connects TRBV29-1 to TRBJ1-1; D possibly corresponds to TRBD1 (5 bases). The CDR3 is 13 residues long. V shed 1 base and J shed 5 bases, with 11 bases lying between them. From germline, CDR1 is SQVTM and CDR2 ANQGSEA.

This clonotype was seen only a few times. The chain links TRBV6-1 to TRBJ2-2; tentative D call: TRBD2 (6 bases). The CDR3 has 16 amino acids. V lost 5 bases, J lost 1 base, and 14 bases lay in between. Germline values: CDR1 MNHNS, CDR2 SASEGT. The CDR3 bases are TGTGCCAGCAGTTACTCGATGGGGGGGAACACCGGGGAGCTGTTTTTT. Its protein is CASSYSMGGNTGELFF.

CDR3 amino acids: CASMGDGANVLTF. The CDR3 bases are TGTGCCAGTATGGGGGACGGGGCCAACGTCCTGACTTTC. The chain joins TRBV19 to TRBJ2-6, with D perhaps assigned TRBD1 or TRBD2 (5 bases each). In germline, CDR1 is LNHDA, CDR2 SQIVND (reference sequence). The CDR3 loop spans 13 amino acids. Trimming removed 7 bases at V and 4 bases at J, with 8 bases between.

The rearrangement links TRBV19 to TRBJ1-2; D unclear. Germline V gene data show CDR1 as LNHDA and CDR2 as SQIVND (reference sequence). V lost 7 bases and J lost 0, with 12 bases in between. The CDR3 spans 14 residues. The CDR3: CASTTSGANYGYTF. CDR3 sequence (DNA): TGTGCCAGTACCACCTCGGGAGCTAACTATGGCTACACCTTC.

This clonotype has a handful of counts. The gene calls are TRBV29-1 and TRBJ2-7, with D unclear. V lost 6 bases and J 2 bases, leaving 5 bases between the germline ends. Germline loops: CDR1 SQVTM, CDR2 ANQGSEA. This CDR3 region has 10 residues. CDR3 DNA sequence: TGCAGCGTCGGTACCTACGAGCAGTACTTC. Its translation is CSVGTYEQYF.

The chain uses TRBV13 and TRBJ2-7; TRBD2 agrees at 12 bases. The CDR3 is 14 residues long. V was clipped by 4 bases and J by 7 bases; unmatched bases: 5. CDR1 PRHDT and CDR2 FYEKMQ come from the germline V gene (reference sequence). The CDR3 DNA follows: TGTGCCAGCAGCTCGACTAGCGGGAGCGGGGAGCAGTACTTC. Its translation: CASSSTSGSGEQYF.

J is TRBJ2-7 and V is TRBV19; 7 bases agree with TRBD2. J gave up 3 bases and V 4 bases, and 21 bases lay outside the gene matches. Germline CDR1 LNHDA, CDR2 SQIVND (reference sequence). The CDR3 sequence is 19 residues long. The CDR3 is CASSTEGPGVAGHIYEQYF. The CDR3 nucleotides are TGTGCCAGTAGTACCGAGGGACCCGGGGTAGCGGGTCATATCTACGAGCAGTACTTC.